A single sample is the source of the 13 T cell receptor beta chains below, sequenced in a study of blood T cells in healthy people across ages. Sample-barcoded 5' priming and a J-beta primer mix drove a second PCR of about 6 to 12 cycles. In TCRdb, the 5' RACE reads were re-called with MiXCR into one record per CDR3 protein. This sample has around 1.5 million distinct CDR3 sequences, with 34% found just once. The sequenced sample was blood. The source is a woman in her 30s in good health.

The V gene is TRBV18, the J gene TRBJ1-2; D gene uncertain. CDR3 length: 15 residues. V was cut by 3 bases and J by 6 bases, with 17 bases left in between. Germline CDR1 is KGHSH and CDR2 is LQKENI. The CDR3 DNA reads TGTGCCAGCTCACCGTCAGCAGGTTTTTTCGATGGCTACACCTTC. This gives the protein CASSPSAGFFDGYTF.

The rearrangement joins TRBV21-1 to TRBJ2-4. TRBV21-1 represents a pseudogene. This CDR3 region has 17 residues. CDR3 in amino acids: CASSKARNKFAKNIQYF. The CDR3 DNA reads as TGTGCCAGCAGCAAAGCGCGTAACAAATTCGCCAAAAACATTCAGTACTTC.

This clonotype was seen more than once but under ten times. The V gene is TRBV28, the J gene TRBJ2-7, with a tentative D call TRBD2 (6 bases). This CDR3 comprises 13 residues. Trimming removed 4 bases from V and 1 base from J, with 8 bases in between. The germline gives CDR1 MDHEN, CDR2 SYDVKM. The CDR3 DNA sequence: TGTGCCAGCAGTTCCCGGGAGTCCTACGAGCAGTACTTC. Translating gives CASSSRESYEQYF.

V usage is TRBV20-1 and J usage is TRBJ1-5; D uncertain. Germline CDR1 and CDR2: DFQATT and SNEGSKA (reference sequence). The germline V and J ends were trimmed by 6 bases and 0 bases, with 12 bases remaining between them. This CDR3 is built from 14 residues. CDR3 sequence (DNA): TGCAGTGCCAGTGCGGGTTATAGCAATCAGCCCCAGCATTTT. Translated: CSASAGYSNQPQHF.

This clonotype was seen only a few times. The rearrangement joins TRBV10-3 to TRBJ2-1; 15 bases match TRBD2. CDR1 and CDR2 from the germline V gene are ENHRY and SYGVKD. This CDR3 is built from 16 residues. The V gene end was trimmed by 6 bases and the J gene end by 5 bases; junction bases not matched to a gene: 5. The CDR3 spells CAIRTGLAGGDNEQFF. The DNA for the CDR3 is TGTGCCATCAGGACCGGACTAGCGGGAGGGGACAATGAGCAGTTCTTC.

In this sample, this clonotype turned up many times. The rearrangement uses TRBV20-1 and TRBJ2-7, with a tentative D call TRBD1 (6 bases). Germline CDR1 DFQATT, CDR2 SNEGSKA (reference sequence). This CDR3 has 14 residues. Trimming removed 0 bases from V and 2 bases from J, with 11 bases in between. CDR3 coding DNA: TGCAGTGCTAGAGATCGGGCAGGGGCCTACGAGCAGTACTTC. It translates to CSARDRAGAYEQYF.

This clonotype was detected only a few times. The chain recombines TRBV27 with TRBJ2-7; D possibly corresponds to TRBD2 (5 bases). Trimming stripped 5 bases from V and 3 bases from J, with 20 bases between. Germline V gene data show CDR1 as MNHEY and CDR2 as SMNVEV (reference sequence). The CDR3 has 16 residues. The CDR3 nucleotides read TGTGCCAGCAGTGCAAGCGGTGGTTGGCGGCTCTACGAGCAGTACTTC. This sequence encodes CASSASGGWRLYEQYF.

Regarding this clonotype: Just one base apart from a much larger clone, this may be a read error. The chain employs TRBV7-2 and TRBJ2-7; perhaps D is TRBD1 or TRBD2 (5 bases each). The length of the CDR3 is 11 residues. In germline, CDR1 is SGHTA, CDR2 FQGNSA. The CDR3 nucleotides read TGTGCCAGCAGCTTATGGGACGAGCGGTACTTC. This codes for CASSLWDERYF.

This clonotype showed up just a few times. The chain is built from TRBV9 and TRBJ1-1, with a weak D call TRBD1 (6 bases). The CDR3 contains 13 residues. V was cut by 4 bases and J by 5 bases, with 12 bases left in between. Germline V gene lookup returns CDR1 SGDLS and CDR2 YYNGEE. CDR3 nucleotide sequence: TGTGCCAGCAGCCACGGGGGGCGAACTGAAGCTTTCTTT. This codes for CASSHGGRTEAFF.

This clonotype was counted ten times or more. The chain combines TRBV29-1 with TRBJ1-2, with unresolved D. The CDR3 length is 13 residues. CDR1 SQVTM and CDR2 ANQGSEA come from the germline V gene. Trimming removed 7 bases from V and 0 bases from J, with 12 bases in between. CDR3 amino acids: CSASDGANYGYTF. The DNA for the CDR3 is TGCAGCGCCTCGGACGGGGCTAACTATGGCTACACCTTC.

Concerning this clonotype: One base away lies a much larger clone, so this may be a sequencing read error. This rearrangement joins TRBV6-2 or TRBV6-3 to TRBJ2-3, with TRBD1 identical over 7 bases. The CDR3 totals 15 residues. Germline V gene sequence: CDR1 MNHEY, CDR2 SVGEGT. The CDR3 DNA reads TGTGTCAGCAGTTACCTCGGACAGGGCACAGATACGCAGTATTTT. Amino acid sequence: CVSSYLGQGTDTQYF.

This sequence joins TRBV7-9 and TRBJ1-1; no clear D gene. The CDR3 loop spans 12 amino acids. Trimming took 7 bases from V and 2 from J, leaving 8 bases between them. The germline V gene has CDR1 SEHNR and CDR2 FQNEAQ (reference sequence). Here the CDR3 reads CASTLQNTEAFF. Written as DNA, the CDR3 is TGTGCCAGCACCCTACAAAACACTGAAGCTTTCTTT.

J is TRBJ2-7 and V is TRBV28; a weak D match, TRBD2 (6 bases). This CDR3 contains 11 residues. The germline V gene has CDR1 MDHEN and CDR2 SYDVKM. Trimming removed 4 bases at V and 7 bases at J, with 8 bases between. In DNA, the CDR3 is TGTGCCAGCAGTTGGACTATTGAGCAGTACTTC. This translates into CASSWTIEQYF. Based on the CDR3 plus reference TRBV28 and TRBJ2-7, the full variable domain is DVKVTQSSRYLVKRTGEKVFLECVQDMDHENMFWYRQDPGLGLRLIYFSYDVKMKEKGDIPEGYSVSREKKERFSLILESASTNQTSMYLCASSWTIEQYFGPGTRLTVT.